This TCR beta chain was recovered during a study of beta chain features in type 1 diabetes. At the level of the study: Summed over all samples, the examined sorted cells came to under 110,000,000. Study-level results: VDJ junctions from type 1 diabetes patients carried fewer insertions and larger deletions. In every one of the four CD4+ subsets, TCRB CDR3s were moderately but significantly shorter in Type 1 diabetes patients. A possible short-template PCR bias applies equally to patients and controls. Among patients, naive, central memory and Treg TCRB repertoires appeared more similar than among healthy donors.

The CDR3 runs to 13 residues. In regard to this clone: The antigen is unknown.

Expressed TCRB transcripts were sequenced because the isolated RNA had all been reverse transcribed beforehand. Sequenced by immunoSEQ multiplex PCR; TCRdb stores in-frame clones only, minus some. This repertoire shows around 150,000 clones, roughly 65% found once; its top ten account for 0.08% to 0.095%. The specimen sequenced was naive CD4+ T cells from blood. V is TRBV21-1 and J is TRBJ2-7; the DNA was not used to check the table's D call, TRBD1. TRBV21-1 is assigned pseudogene status. The TCR comes from a man aged 25-45 years with type 1 diabetes. The CDR3 bases are TGTGCCAGCGCAGGCAGGGGGGCCTACGAGCAGTACTTC. Protein sequence: CASAGRGAYEQYF.